This T cell receptor beta chain originates from a study of Ad26.COV2.S vaccination and SARS-CoV-2 variants. Here immunoSEQ multiplex PCR was the method, and the copy in TCRdb shows in-frame clones only, minus some. The table records 450,000 to 550,000 clones, nearly 90% of them present only once. The CDR3 has 12 residues. Germline loops: CDR1 SEHNR, CDR2 FQNEAQ (reference sequence). Trimming pared 2 bases from V and 8 bases from J, leaving 9 bases between. The sample's treatment: some 20 received Ad26.COV2.S at low or high dose, single or two shots; 5 received placebo; per-sample allocation not given. Sample collection was performed on day 63 after the first vaccine or placebo injection.

This receptor was obtained from a person between 18 and 65 years old who received the Ad26.COV2.S COVID-19 vaccine or a placebo. Material: peripheral blood, obtained in a trial of Ad26.COV2.S vaccine versus placebo. J is TRBJ1-2 and V is TRBV7-9, with D unresolved. The CDR3 reads CASSLIQWGYTF. The CDR3, as DNA: TGTGCCAGCAGCTTAATACAGTGGGGCTACACCTTC. Together with reference TRBV7-9 and TRBJ1-2, the CDR3 gives the full variable domain: DTGVSQNPRHKITKRGQNVTFRCDPISEHNRLYWYRQTLGQGPEFLTYFQNEAQLEKSRLLSDRFSAERPKGSFSTLEIQRTEQGDSAMYLCASSLIQWGYTFGSGTRLTVV.